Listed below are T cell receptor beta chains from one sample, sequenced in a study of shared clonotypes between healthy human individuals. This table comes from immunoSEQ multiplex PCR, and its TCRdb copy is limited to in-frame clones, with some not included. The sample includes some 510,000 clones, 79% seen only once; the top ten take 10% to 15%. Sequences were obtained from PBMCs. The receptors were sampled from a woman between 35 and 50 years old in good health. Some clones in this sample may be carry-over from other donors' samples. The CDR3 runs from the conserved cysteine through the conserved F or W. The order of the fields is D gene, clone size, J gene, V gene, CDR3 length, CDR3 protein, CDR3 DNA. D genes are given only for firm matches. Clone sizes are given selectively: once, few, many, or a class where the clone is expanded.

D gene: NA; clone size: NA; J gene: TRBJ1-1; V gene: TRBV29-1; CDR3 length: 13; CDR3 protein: CSVYRAEGTEAFF; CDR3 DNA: TGCAGCGTTTACAGGGCTGAGGGCACTGAAGCTTTCTTT
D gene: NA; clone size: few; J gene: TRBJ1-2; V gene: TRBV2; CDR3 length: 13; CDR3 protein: CATGRVGLIGYTF; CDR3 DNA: TGTGCCACCGGGCGGGTCGGGTTGATAGGCTACACCTTC
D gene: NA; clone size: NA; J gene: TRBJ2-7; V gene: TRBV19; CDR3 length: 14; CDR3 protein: CASSPDSGDYEQYF; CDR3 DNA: TGTGCCAGTAGTCCGGACTCAGGCGACTACGAGCAGTACTTC
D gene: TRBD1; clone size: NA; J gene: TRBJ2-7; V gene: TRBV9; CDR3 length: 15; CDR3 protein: CASSVGTGGFYEQYF; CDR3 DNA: TGTGCCAGCAGCGTAGGAACAGGGGGGTTCTACGAGCAGTACTTC
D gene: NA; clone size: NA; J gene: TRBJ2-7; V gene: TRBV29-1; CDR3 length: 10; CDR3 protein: CRKFSHEQYF; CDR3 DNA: TGCAGAAAGTTCAGCCACGAGCAGTACTTC
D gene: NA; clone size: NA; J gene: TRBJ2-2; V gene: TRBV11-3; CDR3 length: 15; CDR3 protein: CASSLGLAGTGELFF; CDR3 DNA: TGTGCCAGCAGTTTGGGGCTAGCAGGCACCGGGGAGCTGTTTTTT
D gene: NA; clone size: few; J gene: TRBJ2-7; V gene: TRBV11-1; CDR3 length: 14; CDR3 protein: CASSRETEVYEQYF; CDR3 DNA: TGTGCCAGCAGCCGTGAGACGGAAGTCTACGAGCAGTACTTC
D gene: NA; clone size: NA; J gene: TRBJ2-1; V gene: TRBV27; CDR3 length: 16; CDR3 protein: CASSLSYRFSYNEQFF; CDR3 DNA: TGTGCCAGCAGTTTATCATACCGGTTCTCCTACAATGAGCAGTTCTTC
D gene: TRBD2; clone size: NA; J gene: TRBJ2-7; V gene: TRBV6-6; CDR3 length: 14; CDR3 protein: CASSWSRGGYEQYF; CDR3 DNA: TGTGCCAGCAGTTGGTCACGGGGAGGGTACGAGCAGTACTTC
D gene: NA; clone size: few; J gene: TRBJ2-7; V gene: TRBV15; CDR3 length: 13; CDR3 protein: CATSRISRPEQYF; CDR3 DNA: TGTGCCACCAGCAGGATCAGCCGTCCCGAGCAGTACTTC
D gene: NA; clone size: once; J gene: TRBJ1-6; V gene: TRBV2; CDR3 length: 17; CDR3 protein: CASSASRPATWDSTLHF; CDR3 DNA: TGTGCCAGCAGTGCGAGTAGGCCGGCGACTTGGGATTCCACCCTCCACTTT
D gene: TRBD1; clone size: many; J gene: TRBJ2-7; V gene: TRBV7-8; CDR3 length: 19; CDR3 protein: CASSLAVRTGGLGSYEQYF; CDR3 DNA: TGTGCCAGCAGCTTAGCGGTGAGAACAGGGGGACTGGGGTCCTACGAGCAGTACTTC
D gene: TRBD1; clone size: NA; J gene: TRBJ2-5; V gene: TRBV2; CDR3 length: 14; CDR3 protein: CASSANRGSETQYF; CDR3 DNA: TGTGCCAGCAGTGCAAACAGGGGTTCGGAGACCCAGTACTTC
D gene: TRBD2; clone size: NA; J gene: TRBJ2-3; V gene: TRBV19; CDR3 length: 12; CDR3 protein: CASSIEGGTQYF; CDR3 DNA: TGTGCCAGTAGTATAGAGGGGGGGACGCAGTATTTT
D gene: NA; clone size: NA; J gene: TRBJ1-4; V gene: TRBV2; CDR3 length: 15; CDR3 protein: CASRDRMGTNEKLFF; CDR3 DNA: TGTGCCAGCAGAGACAGAATGGGGACTAATGAAAAACTGTTTTTT
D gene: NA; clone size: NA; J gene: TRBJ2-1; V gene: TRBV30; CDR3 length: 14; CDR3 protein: CAWSAGTSIYEQFF; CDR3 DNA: TGTGCCTGGAGTGCCGGGACTTCTATTTATGAGCAGTTCTTC
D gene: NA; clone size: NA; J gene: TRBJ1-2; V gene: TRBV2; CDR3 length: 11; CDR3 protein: CATRVQYGYTF; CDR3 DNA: TGTGCCACCAGGGTTCAGTATGGCTACACCTTC
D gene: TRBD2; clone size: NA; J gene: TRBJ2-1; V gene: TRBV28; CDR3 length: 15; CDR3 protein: CASTPGLAGAGEQFF; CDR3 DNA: TGTGCCAGCACGCCGGGACTAGCGGGAGCTGGTGAGCAGTTCTTC
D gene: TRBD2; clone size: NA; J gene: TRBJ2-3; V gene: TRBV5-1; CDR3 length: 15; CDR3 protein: CASKSGLAGGDTQYF; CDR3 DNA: TGCGCCAGTAAGTCAGGACTAGCGGGAGGGGATACGCAGTATTTT
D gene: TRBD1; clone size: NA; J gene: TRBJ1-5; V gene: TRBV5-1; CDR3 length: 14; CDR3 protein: CASSPGTGTQPQHF; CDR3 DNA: TGCGCCAGCAGTCCCGGGACAGGGACCCAGCCCCAGCATTTT
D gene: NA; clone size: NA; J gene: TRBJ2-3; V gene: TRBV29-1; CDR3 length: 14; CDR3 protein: CSVDFPLGTDTQYF; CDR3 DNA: TGCAGCGTTGATTTCCCCCTAGGCACAGATACGCAGTATTTT
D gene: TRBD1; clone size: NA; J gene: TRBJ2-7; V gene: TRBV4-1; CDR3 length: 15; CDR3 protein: CASSASGTGFPEQYF; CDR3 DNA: TGCGCCAGCAGCGCTTCTGGGACAGGGTTTCCCGAGCAGTACTTC
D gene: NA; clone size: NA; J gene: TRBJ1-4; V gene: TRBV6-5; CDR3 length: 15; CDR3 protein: CASRDPLGNNEKLFF; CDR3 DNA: TGTGCCAGCAGGGATCCCTTGGGAAATAATGAAAAACTGTTTTTT
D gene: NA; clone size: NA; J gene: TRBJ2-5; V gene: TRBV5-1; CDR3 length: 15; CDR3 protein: CASSSATTSQETQYF; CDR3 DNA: TGCGCCAGCAGCTCCGCTACTACATCCCAAGAGACCCAGTACTTC
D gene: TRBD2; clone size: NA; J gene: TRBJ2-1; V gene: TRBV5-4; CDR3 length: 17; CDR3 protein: CASSLGLAGGTYNEQFF; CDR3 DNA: TGTGCCAGCAGCTTGGGACTAGCGGGGGGGACCTACAATGAGCAGTTCTTC
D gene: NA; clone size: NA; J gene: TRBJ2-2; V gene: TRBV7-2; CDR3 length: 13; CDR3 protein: CASKAPGAGELFF; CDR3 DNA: TGTGCCAGCAAGGCCCCCGGGGCCGGGGAGCTGTTTTTT
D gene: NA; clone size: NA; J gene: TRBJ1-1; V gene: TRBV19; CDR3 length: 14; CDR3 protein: CASSLGTGNTEAFF; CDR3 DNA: TGTGCCAGTAGTCTCGGAACAGGGAACACTGAAGCTTTCTTT
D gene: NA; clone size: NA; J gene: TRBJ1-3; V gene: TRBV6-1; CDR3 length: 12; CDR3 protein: CASSEVQNTIYF; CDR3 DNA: TGTGCCAGCAGTGAAGTTCAGAACACCATATATTTT
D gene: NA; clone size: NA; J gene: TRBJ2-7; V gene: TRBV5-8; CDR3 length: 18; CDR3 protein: CASSLASGERYHSYEQYF; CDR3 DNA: TGTGCCAGCAGCTTGGCCTCAGGAGAGCGGTACCACTCCTACGAGCAGTACTTC
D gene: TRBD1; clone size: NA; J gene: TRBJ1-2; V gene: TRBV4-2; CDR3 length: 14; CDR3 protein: CASSQEWTGYGYTF; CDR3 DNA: TGTGCCAGCAGCCAAGAGTGGACAGGCTATGGCTACACCTTC
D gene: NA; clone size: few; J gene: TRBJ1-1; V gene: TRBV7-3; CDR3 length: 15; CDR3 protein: CASSVTDGGNTEAFF; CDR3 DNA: TGTGCCAGCAGCGTAACGGACGGAGGGAACACTGAAGCTTTCTTT
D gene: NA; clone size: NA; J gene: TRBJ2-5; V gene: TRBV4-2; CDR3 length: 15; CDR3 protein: CASSQEGGPQETQYF; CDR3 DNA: TGTGCCAGCAGCCAAGAAGGGGGTCCACAAGAGACCCAGTACTTC
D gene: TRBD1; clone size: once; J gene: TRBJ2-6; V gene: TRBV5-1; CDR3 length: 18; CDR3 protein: CASSRSTGGKTGANVLTF; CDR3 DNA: TGCGCCAGCAGCAGATCGACAGGGGGAAAAACTGGGGCCAACGTCCTGACTTTC
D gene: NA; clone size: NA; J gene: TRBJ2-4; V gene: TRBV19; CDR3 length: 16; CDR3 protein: CASSIWGKGYRNIQYF; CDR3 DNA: TGTGCCAGTAGTATTTGGGGGAAGGGATATAGAAACATTCAGTACTTC
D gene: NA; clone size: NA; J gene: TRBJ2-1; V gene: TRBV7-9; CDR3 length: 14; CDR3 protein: CAHGQGGPYNEQFF; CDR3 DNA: TGTGCCCACGGACAAGGGGGGCCCTACAATGAGCAGTTCTTC
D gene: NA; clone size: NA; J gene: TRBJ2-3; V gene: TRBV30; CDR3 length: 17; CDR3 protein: CATKGVGSLPWSDTQYF; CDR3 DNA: TGTGCCACAAAGGGCGTCGGGAGTCTACCGTGGTCAGATACGCAGTATTTT
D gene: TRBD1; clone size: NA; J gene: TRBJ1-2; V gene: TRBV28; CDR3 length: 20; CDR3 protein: CASSFSGTGFKAGPNYGYTF; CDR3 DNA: TGTGCCAGCAGTTTTTCGGGGACAGGGTTTAAGGCTGGCCCTAACTATGGCTACACCTTC
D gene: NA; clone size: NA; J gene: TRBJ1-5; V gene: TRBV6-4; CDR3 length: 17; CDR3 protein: CASSDSLGGRCNQPQHF; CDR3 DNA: TGTGCCAGCAGTGACTCTCTCGGGGGGAGGTGTAATCAGCCCCAGCATTTT
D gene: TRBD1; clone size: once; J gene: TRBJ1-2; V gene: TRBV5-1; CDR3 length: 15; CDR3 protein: CASSFTGDPSYGYTF; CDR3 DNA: TGCGCCAGCAGCTTCACAGGGGACCCCTCCTATGGCTACACCTTC
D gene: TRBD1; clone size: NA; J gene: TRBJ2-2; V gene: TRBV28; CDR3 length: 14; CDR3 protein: CASKGAGVTGELFF; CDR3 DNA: TGTGCCAGCAAGGGGGCGGGTGTCACCGGGGAGCTGTTTTTT
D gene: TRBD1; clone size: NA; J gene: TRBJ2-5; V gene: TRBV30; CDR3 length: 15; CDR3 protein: CAWSPPGTVSETQYF; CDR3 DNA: TGTGCCTGGAGTCCTCCCGGGACAGTTAGTGAGACCCAGTACTTC
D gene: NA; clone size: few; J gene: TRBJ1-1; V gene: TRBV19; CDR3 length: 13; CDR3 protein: CASRVSPHTEAFF; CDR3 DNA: TGTGCCAGTAGGGTCAGCCCGCACACTGAAGCTTTCTTT
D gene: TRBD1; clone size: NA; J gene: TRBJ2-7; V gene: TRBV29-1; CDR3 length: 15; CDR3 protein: CSAGNGQGISYEQYF; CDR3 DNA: TGCAGCGCTGGGAACGGACAGGGGATCTCCTACGAGCAGTACTTC
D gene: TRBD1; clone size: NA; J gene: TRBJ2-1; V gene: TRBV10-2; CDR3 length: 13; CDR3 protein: CASRRDSYNEQFF; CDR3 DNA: TGCGCCAGCAGACGGGACAGCTACAATGAGCAGTTCTTC
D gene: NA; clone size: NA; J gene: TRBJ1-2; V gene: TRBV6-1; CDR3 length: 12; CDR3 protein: CASSDGRYGYTF; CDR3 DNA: TGTGCCAGCAGTGATGGGCGATATGGCTACACCTTC
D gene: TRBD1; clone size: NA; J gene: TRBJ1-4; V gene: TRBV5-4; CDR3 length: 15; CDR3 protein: CASSADRGLGEKLFF; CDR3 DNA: TGTGCCAGCAGCGCAGACAGGGGGCTTGGTGAAAAACTGTTTTTT
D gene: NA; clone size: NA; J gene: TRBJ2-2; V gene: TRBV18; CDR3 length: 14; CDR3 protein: CASSVGAKTGELFF; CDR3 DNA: TGTGCCAGCTCCGTCGGGGCTAAGACCGGGGAGCTGTTTTTT
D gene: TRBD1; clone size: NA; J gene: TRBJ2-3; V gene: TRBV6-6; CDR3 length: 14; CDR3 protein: CASSRGGIADTQYF; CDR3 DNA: TGTGCCAGCAGTCGAGGGGGCATCGCAGATACGCAGTATTTT
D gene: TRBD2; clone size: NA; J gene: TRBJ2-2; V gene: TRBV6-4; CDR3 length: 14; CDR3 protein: CASQSGSGAGELFF; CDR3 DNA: TGTGCCAGCCAAAGCGGGAGCGGTGCCGGGGAGCTGTTTTTT
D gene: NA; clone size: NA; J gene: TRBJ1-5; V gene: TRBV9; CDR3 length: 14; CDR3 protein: CASSGGYSNQPQHF; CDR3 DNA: TGTGCCAGCAGCGGAGGGTATAGCAATCAGCCCCAGCATTTT
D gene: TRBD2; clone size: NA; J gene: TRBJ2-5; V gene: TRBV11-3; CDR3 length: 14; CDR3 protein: CARCLAGGQETQYF; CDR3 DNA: TGTGCCAGGTGTCTAGCGGGAGGTCAAGAGACCCAGTACTTC
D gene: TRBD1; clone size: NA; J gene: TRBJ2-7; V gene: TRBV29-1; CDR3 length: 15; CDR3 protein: CSVVGQGVTLREQYF; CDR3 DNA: TGCAGCGTGGTGGGACAGGGGGTAACCCTACGAGAGCAGTACTTC
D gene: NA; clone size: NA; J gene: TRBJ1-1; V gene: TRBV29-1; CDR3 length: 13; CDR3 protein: CSVEVGGGTEAFF; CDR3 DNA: TGCAGCGTTGAAGTGGGGGGTGGGACTGAAGCTTTCTTT
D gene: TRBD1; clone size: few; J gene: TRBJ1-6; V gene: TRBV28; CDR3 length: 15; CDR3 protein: CASSPVGQGDSPLHF; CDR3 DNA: TGTGCCAGCAGCCCCGTGGGACAGGGGGATTCACCCCTCCACTTT
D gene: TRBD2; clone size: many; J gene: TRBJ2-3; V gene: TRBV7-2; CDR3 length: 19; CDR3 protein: CASSLVGLAGGMGTDTQYF; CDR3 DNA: TGTGCCAGCAGCTTAGTGGGCCTAGCGGGAGGTATGGGCACAGATACGCAGTATTTT
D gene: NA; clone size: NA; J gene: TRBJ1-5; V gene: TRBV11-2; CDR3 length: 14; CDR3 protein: CASSSTGKYQPQHF; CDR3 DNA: TGTGCCAGCAGCTCAACAGGGAAATATCAGCCCCAGCATTTT
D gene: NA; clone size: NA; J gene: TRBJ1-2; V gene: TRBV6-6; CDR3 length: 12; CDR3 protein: CASSGSSYGYTF; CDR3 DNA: TGTGCCAGCAGTGGGTCCTCCTATGGCTACACCTTC
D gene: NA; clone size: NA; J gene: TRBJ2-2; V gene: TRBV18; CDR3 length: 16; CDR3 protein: CASSPTAYPNTGELFF; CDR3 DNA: TGTGCCAGCTCACCGACAGCCTACCCTAACACCGGGGAGCTGTTTTTT
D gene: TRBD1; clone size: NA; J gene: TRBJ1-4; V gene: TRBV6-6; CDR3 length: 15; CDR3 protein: CASSYPTGGVEKLFF; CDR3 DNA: TGTGCCAGCAGTTACCCTACAGGGGGCGTCGAAAAACTGTTTTTT